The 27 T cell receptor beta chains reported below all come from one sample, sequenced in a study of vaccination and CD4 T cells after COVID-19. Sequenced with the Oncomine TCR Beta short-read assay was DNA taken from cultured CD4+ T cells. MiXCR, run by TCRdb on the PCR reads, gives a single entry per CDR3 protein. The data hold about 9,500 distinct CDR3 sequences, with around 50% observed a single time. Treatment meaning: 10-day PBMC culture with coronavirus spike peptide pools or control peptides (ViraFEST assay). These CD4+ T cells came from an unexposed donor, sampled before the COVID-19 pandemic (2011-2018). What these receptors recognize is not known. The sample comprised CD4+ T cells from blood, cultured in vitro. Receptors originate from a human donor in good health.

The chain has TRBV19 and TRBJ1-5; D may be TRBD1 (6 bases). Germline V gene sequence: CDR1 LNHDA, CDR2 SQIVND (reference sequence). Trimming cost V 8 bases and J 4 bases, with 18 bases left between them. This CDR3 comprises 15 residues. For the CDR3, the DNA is TGTGCCAGTGTAGCTACGGGACAACGAAATCAGCCCCAGCATTTT. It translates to CASVATGQRNQPQHF. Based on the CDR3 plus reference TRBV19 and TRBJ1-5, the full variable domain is DGGITQSPKYLFRKEGQNVTLSCEQNLNHDAMYWYRQDPGQGLRLIYYSQIVNDFQKGDIAEGYSVSREKKESFPLTVTSAQKNPTAFYLCASVATGQRNQPQHFGDGTRLSIL.

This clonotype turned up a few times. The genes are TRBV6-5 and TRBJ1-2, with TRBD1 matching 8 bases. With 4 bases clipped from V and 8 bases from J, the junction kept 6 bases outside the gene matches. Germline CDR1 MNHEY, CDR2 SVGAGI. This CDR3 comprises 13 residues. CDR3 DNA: TGTGCCAGCAGTTCGACAGGGGTTAGGGGCTACACCTTC. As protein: CASSSTGVRGYTF.

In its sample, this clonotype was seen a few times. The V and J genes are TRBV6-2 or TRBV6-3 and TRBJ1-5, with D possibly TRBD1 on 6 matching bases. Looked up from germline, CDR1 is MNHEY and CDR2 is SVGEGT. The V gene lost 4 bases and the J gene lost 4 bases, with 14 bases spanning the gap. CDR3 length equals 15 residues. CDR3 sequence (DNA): TGTGCCAGCAGTTTGTTCGGGGGCCTAAATCAGCCCCAGCATTTT. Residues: CASSLFGGLNQPQHF.

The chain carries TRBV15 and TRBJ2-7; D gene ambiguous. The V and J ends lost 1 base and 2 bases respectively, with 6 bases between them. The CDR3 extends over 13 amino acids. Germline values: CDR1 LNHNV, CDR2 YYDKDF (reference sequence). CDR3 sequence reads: CATSRVTAYEQYF. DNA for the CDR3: TGTGCCACCAGCAGAGTTACCGCCTACGAGCAGTACTTC.

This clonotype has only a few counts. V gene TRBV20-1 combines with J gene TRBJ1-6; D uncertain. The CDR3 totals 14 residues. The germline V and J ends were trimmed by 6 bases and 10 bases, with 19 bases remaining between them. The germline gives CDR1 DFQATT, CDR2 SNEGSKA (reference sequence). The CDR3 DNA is TGCAGTGCCATCCCAACCGGATTCGACTCACCCCTCCACTTT. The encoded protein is CSAIPTGFDSPLHF.

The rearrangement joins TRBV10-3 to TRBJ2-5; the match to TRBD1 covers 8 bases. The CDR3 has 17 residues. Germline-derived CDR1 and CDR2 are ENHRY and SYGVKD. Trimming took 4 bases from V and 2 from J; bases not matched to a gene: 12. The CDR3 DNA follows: TGTGCCATCAGTGCGAGTTTAGGACAGGGTTGGCAAGAGACCCAGTACTTC. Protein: CAISASLGQGWQETQYF.

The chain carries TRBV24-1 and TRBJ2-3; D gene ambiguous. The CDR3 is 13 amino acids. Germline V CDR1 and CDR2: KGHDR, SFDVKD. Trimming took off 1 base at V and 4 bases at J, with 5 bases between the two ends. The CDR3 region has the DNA TGTGCCACCAGTGATTTTCGGGCAGATACGCAGTATTTT. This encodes CATSDFRADTQYF.

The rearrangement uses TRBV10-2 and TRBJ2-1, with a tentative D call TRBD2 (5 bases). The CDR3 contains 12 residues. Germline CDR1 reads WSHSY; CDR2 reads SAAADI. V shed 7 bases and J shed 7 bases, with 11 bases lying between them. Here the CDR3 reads CASNGVGNEQFF. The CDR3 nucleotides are TGCGCCAGCAACGGGGTGGGGAATGAGCAGTTCTTC.

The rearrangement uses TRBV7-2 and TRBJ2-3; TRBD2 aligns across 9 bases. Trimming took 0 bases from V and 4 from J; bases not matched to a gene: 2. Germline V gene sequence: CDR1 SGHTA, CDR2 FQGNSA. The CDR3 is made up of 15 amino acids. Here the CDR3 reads CASSLASGSSDTQYF. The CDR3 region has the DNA TGTGCCAGCAGCTTAGCTAGCGGGAGTTCAGATACGCAGTATTTT.

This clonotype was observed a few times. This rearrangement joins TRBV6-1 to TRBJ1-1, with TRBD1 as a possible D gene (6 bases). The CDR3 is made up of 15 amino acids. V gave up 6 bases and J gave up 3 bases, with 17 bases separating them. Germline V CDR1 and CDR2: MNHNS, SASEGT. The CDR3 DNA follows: TGTGCCAGCAGCTATGTAACGACAGGCCACACTGAAGCTTTCTTT. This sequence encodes CASSYVTTGHTEAFF.

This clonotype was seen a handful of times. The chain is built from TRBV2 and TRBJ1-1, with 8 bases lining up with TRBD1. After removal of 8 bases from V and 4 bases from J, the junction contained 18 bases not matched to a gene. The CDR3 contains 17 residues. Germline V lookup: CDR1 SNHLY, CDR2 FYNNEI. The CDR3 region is CASAIRVDRGVGTEAFF. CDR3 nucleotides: TGTGCCAGCGCCATCCGAGTAGACAGGGGAGTCGGCACTGAAGCTTTCTTT.

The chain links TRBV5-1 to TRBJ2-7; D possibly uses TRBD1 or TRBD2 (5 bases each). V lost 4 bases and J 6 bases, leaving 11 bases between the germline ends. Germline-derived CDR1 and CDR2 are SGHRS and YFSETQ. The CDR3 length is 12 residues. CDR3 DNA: TGCGCCAGCAGCCCGGGACCCCTCGAGCAGTACTTC. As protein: CASSPGPLEQYF.

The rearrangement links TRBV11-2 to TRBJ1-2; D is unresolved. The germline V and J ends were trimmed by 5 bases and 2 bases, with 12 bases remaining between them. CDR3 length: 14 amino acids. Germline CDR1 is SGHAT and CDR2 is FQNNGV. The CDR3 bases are TGTGCCAGCAGCCTTACCGGGCAGAACTATGGCTACACCTTC. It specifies CASSLTGQNYGYTF. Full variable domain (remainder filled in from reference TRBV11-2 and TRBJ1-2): EAGVAQSPRYKIIEKRQSVAFWCNPISGHATLYWYQQILGQGPKLLIQFQNNGVVDDSQLPKDRFSAERLKGVDSTLKIQPAKLEDSAVYLCASSLTGQNYGYTFGSGTRLTVV.

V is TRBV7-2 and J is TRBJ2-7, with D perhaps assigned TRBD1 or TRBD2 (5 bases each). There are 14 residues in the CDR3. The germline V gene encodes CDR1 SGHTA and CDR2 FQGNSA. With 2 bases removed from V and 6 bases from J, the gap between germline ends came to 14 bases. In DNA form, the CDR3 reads TGTGCCAGCAGCTTAATGAGGGACGGCGGCGAGCAGTACTTC. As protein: CASSLMRDGGEQYF.

CDR3: CASSLYRVGDEQFF. CDR3 nucleotides: TGCGCCAGCAGCTTGTATAGGGTTGGGGATGAGCAGTTCTTC. The chain uses TRBV5-1 and TRBJ2-1, with D uncertain. The CDR3 contains 14 residues. Trimming stripped 1 base from V and 8 bases from J, with 13 bases between. The germline V gene encodes CDR1 SGHRS and CDR2 YFSETQ.

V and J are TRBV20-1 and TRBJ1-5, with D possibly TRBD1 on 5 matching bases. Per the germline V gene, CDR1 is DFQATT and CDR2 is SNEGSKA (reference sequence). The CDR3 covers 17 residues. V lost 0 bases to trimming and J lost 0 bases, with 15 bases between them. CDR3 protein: CSAREGRRPYSNQPQHF. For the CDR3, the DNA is TGCAGTGCTAGAGAGGGGCGACGGCCCTATAGCAATCAGCCCCAGCATTTT.

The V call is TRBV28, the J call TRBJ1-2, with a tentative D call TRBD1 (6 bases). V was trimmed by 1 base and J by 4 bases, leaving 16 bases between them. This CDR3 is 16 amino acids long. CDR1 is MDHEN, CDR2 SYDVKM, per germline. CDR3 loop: CASSLYQRGTPYGYTF. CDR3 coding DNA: TGTGCCAGCAGTTTATATCAACGCGGGACACCCTATGGCTACACCTTC.

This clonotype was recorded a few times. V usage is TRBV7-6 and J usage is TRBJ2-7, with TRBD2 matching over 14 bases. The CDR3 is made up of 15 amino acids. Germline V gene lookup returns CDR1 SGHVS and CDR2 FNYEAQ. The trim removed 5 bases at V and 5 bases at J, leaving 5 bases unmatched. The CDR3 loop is CASSRGLAGENEQYF. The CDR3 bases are TGTGCCAGCAGCCGGGGACTAGCGGGAGAGAACGAGCAGTACTTC.

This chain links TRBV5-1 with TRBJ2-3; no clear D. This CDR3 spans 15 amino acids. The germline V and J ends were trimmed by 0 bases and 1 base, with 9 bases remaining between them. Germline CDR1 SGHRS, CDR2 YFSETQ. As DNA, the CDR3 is TGCGCCAGCAGCTTGGTAGGGTCGGGCACAGATACGCAGTATTTT. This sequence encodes CASSLVGSGTDTQYF.

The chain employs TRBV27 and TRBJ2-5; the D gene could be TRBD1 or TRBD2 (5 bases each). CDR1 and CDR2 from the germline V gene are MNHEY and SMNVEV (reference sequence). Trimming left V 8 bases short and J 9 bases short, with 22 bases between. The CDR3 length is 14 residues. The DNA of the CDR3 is TGTGCCAGCCGGGGCCAACAGGTTTTCGGGGCCCAGTACTTC. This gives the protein CASRGQQVFGAQYF.

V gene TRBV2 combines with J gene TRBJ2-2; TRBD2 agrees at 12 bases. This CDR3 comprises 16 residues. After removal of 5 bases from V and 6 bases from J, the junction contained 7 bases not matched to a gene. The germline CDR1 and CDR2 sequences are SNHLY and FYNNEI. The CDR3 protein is CASSPPSGRAAGELFF. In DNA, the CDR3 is TGTGCCAGCAGTCCACCTAGCGGGAGGGCCGCCGGGGAGCTGTTTTTT.

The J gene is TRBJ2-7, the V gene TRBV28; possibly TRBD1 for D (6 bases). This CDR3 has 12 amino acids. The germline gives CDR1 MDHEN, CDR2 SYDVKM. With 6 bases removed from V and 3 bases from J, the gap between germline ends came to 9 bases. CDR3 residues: CASREQGYEQYF. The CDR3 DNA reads TGTGCCAGCAGGGAACAGGGCTACGAGCAGTACTTC.

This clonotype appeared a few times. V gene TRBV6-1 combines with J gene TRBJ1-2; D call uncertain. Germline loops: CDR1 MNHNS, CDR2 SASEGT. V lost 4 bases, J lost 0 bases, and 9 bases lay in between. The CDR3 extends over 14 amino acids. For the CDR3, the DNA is TGTGCCAGCAGTGGGGCAAAATCTAACTATGGCTACACCTTC. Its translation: CASSGAKSNYGYTF.

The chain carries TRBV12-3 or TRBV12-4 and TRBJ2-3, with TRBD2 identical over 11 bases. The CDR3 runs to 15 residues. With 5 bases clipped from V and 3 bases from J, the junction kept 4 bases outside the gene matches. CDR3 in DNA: TGTGCCAGCAGTGCTAGCGGGAGGAAGACAGATACGCAGTATTTT. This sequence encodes CASSASGRKTDTQYF.

In DNA, the CDR3 is TGCAGTGCCCTTTCGGGGGCAGGTAGTTTTGATTCACCCCTCCACTTT. Its protein is CSALSGAGSFDSPLHF. The rearrangement uses TRBV20-1 and TRBJ1-6; the D gene is possibly TRBD1 (6 bases). V was clipped by 6 bases and J by 8 bases, with 23 bases between them. The CDR3 is 16 residues long. Germline CDR1 DFQATT, CDR2 SNEGSKA (reference sequence).

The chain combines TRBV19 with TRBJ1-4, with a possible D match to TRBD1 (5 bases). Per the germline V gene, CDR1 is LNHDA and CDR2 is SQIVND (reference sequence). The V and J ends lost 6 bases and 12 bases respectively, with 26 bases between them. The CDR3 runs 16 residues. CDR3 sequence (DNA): TGTGCCAGTAGCAAACCCACGGGACGGCGGACTTGGGAACTGTTTTTT. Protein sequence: CASSKPTGRRTWELFF.

DNA of the CDR3: TGCGCCAGCAGCGACGGACAGATAACTGAAGCTTTCTTT. It specifies CASSDGQITEAFF. The chain has TRBV10-1 and TRBJ1-1; perhaps TRBD1 as D (6 bases). V lost 6 bases to trimming and J lost 5 bases, with 13 bases between them. Looked up from germline, CDR1 is WNHNN and CDR2 is SYGVQD (reference sequence). The CDR3 totals 13 residues.